This paragraph covers one T cell receptor beta chain sequence. Per the original data handling: Counts of nucleated cells, estimated from reference gene primer amplification, were obtained. TCRdb's table, derived via immunoSEQ multiplex PCR, lists solely in-frame clones and lacks some. D and trimming were read from the DNA, whereas the V and J calls and clone size are those reported in that table. Of about 250,000 clones in the sample, about nine tenths were seen once. These data are taken from a study of blood T cell repertoires in COVID-19. Turning to the study itself: Samples came from the United States, Italy and Spain, spanning acute and convalescent COVID-19. Sample material is recorded as cDNA or gDNA derived from T cells, B-cell-depleted T cells, or PBMCs.

Seattle patients were enrolled while actively infected and followed longitudinally. V lost 0 bases, J lost 0 bases, and 6 bases lay in between. The CDR3 contains 15 residues. Germline CDR1 reads LNHDA; CDR2 reads SQIVND (reference sequence). This chain connects TRBV19 to TRBJ2-1; D uncertain. Sequenced sample: peripheral blood. The receptor was derived from a woman aged 25 to 39 with COVID-19, enrolled during active disease. CDR3 amino acids: CASSIEVSSYNEQFF. The CDR3 DNA sequence: TGTGCCAGTAGTATAGAAGTGAGCTCCTACAATGAGCAGTTCTTC. Drawing the rest from reference TRBV19 and TRBJ2-1, the complete variable domain is DGGITQSPKYLFRKEGQNVTLSCEQNLNHDAMYWYRQDPGQGLRLIYYSQIVNDFQKGDIAEGYSVSREKKESFPLTVTSAQKNPTAFYLCASSIEVSSYNEQFFGPGTRLTVL.